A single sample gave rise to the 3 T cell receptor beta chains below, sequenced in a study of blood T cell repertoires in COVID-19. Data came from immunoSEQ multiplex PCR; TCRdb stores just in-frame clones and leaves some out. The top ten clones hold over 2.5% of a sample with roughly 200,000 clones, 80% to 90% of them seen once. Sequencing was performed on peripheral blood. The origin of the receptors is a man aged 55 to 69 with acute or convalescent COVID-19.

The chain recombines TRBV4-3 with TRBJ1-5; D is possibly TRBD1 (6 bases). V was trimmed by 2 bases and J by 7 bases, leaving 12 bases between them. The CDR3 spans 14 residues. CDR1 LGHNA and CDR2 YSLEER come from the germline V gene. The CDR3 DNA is TGCGCCAGCAGCCAAACCACAGGGAAACAGCCCCAGCATTTT. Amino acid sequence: CASSQTTGKQPQHF.

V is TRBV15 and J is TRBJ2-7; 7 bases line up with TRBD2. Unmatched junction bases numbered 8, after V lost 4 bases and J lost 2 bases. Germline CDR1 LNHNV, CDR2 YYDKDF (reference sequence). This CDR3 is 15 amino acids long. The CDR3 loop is CATSTSGTKTYEQYF. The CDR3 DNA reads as TGTGCCACCAGCACCTCCGGGACTAAAACCTACGAGCAGTACTTC.

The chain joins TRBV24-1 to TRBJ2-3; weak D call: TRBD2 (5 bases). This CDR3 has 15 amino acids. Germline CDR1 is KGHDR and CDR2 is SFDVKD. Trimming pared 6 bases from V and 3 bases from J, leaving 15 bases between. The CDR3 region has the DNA TGTGCCACCAGTCGGACTTCTCCAACTACAGATACGCAGTATTTT. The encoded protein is CATSRTSPTTDTQYF.